The present T cell receptor beta chain was sequenced within a study of cytomegalovirus exposure and HLA in healthy donors. Whole-study results and caveats: In vitro work confirmed that three CMV-associated chains recognize CMV antigens. Cytomegalovirus-associated status was assigned to 150 or so TCR beta chains. TCR sequences were mostly rare, though some public TCRs occurred in many donors.

Generated by immunoSEQ multiplex PCR, the TCRdb table keeps only in-frame clones and is missing some. The sample lists approximately 110,000 clones; 85% to 90% were seen once. This CDR3 comprises 15 residues. The V gene end was trimmed by 5 bases and the J gene end by 1 base; junction bases not matched to a gene: 7. Germline V CDR1 and CDR2: MNHNY, SVGAGI (reference sequence). The donors were part of the 120-subject validation cohort, which stood apart from the roughly 670-subject first cohort. Worth noting for this clone: What it binds is unknown.

The receptor was derived from a woman aged 18 to 35 in good health and CMV-seronegative. Input material: PBMCs. The V and J genes are TRBV6-6 and TRBJ1-1; TRBD1 aligns across 7 bases. CDR3 coding DNA: TGTGCCAGCAGTAATCCGGGACAGCGGAACACTGAAGCTTTCTTT. This gives the protein CASSNPGQRNTEAFF.